These 13 T cell receptor beta chains were sequenced from one sample in a study of blood T cells in healthy people across ages (dated by TCRdb to the mid-2010s). Libraries were built with 5' RACE. The sequencer was an Illumina HiSeq 2500. A second PCR of about 7 to 12 cycles was run with a J-beta primer mix and a sample-barcoded 5' primer. Using fastp trimming at Q25 and MiXCR clonotype assembly, TCRdb reanalyzed the public sequencing data and kept in-frame beta chains. One record per CDR3 amino acid sequence lists the most common genes and DNA. This sample has approximately 960,000 distinct CDR3 sequences in its table, and approximately 32% of those were observed once. 10% of the sample lies in the top ten. In addition, the sample was reused for a study of T cells of mothers and their children.

The sequenced sample consisted of blood. The receptors here all came from a woman in her thirties or forties in good health.

V gene TRBV21-1 combines with J gene TRBJ2-7; the table's D call, TRBD2, was not checked against the DNA. TRBV21-1 is a pseudogene locus. This CDR3 comprises 14 residues. The CDR3 DNA reads TGTGCCAGCAGCAAAGGCGGCAGGTTCTACGAGCAGTACTTC. Translated: CASSKGGRFYEQYF.

The chain couples TRBV7-9 to TRBJ2-3, with a tentative D call TRBD1 (7 bases). This CDR3 has 16 amino acids. From germline, CDR1 is SEHNR and CDR2 FQNEAQ (reference sequence). The V gene lost 3 bases and the J gene lost 6 bases, with 19 bases spanning the gap. As DNA, the CDR3 is TGTGCCAGCAGCTTTTGGATCGGCAGGGGGGACGATACGCAGTATTTT. Its translation: CASSFWIGRGDDTQYF.

This clonotype has a count of ten or more. V gene TRBV9 combines with J gene TRBJ2-1; D might be TRBD1 or TRBD2, each matching 5 bases. Germline V gives CDR1 SGDLS, CDR2 YYNGEE. The CDR3 covers 15 residues. V lost 0 bases to trimming and J lost 4 bases, with 11 bases between them. The CDR3 sequence: CASSVGGETYNEQFF. The CDR3 DNA is TGTGCCAGCAGCGTAGGAGGGGAAACGTACAATGAGCAGTTCTTC.

This clonotype showed up many times. The chain carries TRBV25-1 and TRBJ1-6, with D unclear. This CDR3 has 15 amino acids. V was pared by 2 bases and J by 4 bases, with 9 bases between. The germline gives CDR1 MGHDK, CDR2 SYGVNS. The CDR3: CASSERGPYNSPLHF. The CDR3 DNA reads TGTGCCAGCAGTGAAAGAGGTCCGTATAATTCACCCCTCCACTTT.

There are many counts of this clonotype. The J gene is TRBJ2-7, the V gene TRBV7-2; 8 bases fit TRBD1. Germline V gene sequence: CDR1 SGHTA, CDR2 FQGNSA. This CDR3 is built from 15 residues. Unmatched junction bases numbered 7, after V lost 4 bases and J lost 2 bases. The CDR3 DNA reads as TGTGCCAGCAGCTCGGGACAGGAACTCACCTACGAGCAGTACTTC. Translation: CASSSGQELTYEQYF. Full variable domain (rest looked up from reference TRBV7-2 and TRBJ2-7): GAGVSQSPSNKVTEKGKDVELRCDPISGHTALYWYRQSLGQGLEFLIYFQGNSAPDKSGLPSDRFSAERTGGSVSTLTIQRTQQEDSAVYLCASSSGQELTYEQYFGPGTRLTVT.

This clonotype was recorded only once. The junction shows a germline mismatch at one end, possibly a read error. The chain links TRBV7-2 to TRBJ2-1; TRBD1 matches 11 bases. The germline gives CDR1 SGHTA, CDR2 FQGNSA. CDR3 length: 15 residues. This CDR3 reads CASSWTGGAENGQFF. CDR3 DNA: TGTGCCAGCAGCTGGACAGGGGGCGCTGAAAATGGGCAGTTCTTC.

The V gene is TRBV7-6, the J gene TRBJ1-1, with 8 nucleotides matching TRBD1. The V segment lost 4 bases and the J segment 11 bases; nucleotides outside the gene matches: 6. This CDR3 region has 12 residues. CDR1 is SGHVS, CDR2 FNYEAQ, per germline. The DNA for the CDR3 is TGTGCCAGCAGCTCATCAACAGGGGGGGCTTTCTTT. Amino acid sequence: CASSSSTGGAFF.

The chain uses TRBV29-1 and TRBJ2-2, with TRBD2 identical over 9 bases. Germline V lookup: CDR1 SQVTM, CDR2 ANQGSEA. With V trimmed by 6 bases and J by 2 bases, 7 bases remained unmatched. This CDR3 is 15 amino acids long. CDR3 region: CSVELAGPNTGELFF. CDR3 sequence (DNA): TGCAGCGTCGAGCTAGCGGGGCCTAACACCGGGGAGCTGTTTTTT.

At least ten counts were recorded for this clonotype. The CDR3 sequence: CASIPDAKGTEAFF. In nucleotides, the CDR3 is TGTGCCAGCATCCCGGACGCCAAAGGAACTGAAGCTTTCTTT. The rearrangement links TRBV3-1 to TRBJ1-1, with D unclear. Germline CDR1 LGHDT, CDR2 YNNKEL (reference sequence). Trimming pared 7 bases from V and 5 bases from J, leaving 17 bases between. The CDR3 sequence is 14 residues long.

The rearrangement links TRBV27 to TRBJ2-4, with TRBD2 matching 10 bases. The ends lost 6 bases at V and 13 bases at J; junction bases unmatched: 15. The length of the CDR3 is 15 residues. CDR1 is MNHEY, CDR2 SMNVEV, per germline (reference sequence). CDR3: CASRRSGGNYNEQYF. As DNA, the CDR3 is TGTGCCAGCAGACGTAGCGGGGGGAACTACAATGAGCAGTACTTC.

This clonotype was seen ten or more times. This chain uses TRBV7-9 with TRBJ2-5; D possibly corresponds to TRBD2 (7 bases). V was pared by 6 bases and J by 3 bases, with 14 bases between. The CDR3 runs to 14 residues. Germline V CDR1 and CDR2: SEHNR, FQNEAQ (reference sequence). DNA for the CDR3: TGTGCCAGCAGTTTAAGGGGGGGAGAAGAGACCCAGTACTTC. Its protein is CASSLRGGEETQYF.

This clonotype was picked up many times. This chain connects TRBV3-1 to TRBJ1-2; weak D call: TRBD1 (6 bases). CDR3 length: 17 amino acids. V lost 0 bases and J 0 bases, leaving 14 bases between the germline ends. Looked up from germline, CDR1 is LGHDT and CDR2 is YNNKEL (reference sequence). The CDR3 DNA is TGTGCCAGCAGCCAAGAAAGGGGGATGAGGTCTAACTATGGCTACACCTTC. Protein product: CASSQERGMRSNYGYTF. Full variable domain (missing parts from reference TRBV3-1 and TRBJ1-2): DTAVSQTPKYLVTQMGNDKSIKCEQNLGHDTMYWYKQDSKKFLKIMFSYNNKELIINETVPNRFSPKSPDKAHLNLHINSLELGDSAVYFCASSQERGMRSNYGYTFGSGTRLTVV.

Of note for this clonotype: The CDR3 ends on some other residue instead of the conserved phenylalanine or tryptophan, so this is likely a read error. V and J are TRBV3-1 and TRBJ2-1; 7 bases agree with TRBD2. CDR1 and CDR2 from the germline V gene are LGHDT and YNNKEL (reference sequence). The trim removed 4 bases at V and 6 bases at J, leaving 3 bases unmatched. The length of the CDR3 is 13 residues. This chain's CDR3 is CASSPGLFNEQFS. The CDR3 nucleotides are TGTGCCAGCAGCCCGGGACTATTCAATGAGCAGTTCTCC.